Each of the 22 T cell receptor beta chains below was sequenced from the same sample in a study of blood T cell repertoires in COVID-19. The protocol was immunoSEQ multiplex PCR, while the TCRdb copy is restricted to in-frame clones and leaves out a portion. The repertoire includes tens of thousands of clones, approximately 88% of them detected once, and roughly 7.9% sits in the top ten. The specimen was peripheral blood. These receptor sequences come from a man aged 55 to 69 with COVID-19, enrolled during active disease.

V is TRBV5-1 and J is TRBJ2-3; 7 bases agree with TRBD2. The CDR3 is 15 amino acids. The germline V gene has CDR1 SGHRS and CDR2 YFSETQ. With V trimmed by 5 bases and J by 0 bases, 6 bases remained unmatched. Written as DNA, the CDR3 is TGCGCCAGCAGGAGAACTAGCGAAAGCACAGATACGCAGTATTTT. It specifies CASRRTSESTDTQYF. Full variable domain (missing parts from reference TRBV5-1 and TRBJ2-3): KAGVTQTPRYLIKTRGQQVTLSCSPISGHRSVSWYQQTPGQGLQFLFEYFSETQRNKGNFPGRFSGRQFSNSRSEMNVSTLELGDSALYLCASRRTSESTDTQYFGPGTRLTVL.

The V and J genes are TRBV18 and TRBJ2-2; no reliable D call. This CDR3 is built from 14 residues. V was pared by 6 bases and J by 4 bases, with 12 bases between. In germline, CDR1 is KGHSH, CDR2 LQKENI. Written as DNA, the CDR3 is TGTGCCAGCTCCCCCAATGAGATCACCGGGGAGCTGTTTTTT. Translated: CASSPNEITGELFF.

The chain is built from TRBV19 and TRBJ1-1; 12 bases line up with TRBD1. CDR3 length: 14 residues. V lost 6 bases and J lost 5; bases outside the gene matches: 4. Germline V lookup: CDR1 LNHDA, CDR2 SQIVND (reference sequence). CDR3 sequence reads: CASRWDRGQTEAFF. CDR3 bases: TGTGCCAGTAGGTGGGACAGGGGGCAGACTGAAGCTTTCTTT.

The genes are TRBV6-1 and TRBJ2-1; D gene ambiguous. Germline CDR1 reads MNHNS; CDR2 reads SASEGT. CDR3 length: 14 residues. V was trimmed by 1 base and J by 6 bases, leaving 10 bases between them. Written as DNA, the CDR3 is TGTGCCAGCAGTGAAGGCTTGGCGGTCAATGAGCAGTTCTTC. Translated: CASSEGLAVNEQFF.

CDR3 protein: CASSPGGKQMNTEAFF. The CDR3 DNA follows: TGCGCCAGCAGCCCGGGGGGCAAACAAATGAACACTGAAGCTTTCTTT. V gene TRBV5-1 combines with J gene TRBJ1-1, with D maybe TRBD1 (6 bases). Germline V gives CDR1 SGHRS, CDR2 YFSETQ. With 4 bases removed from V and 0 bases from J, the gap between germline ends came to 16 bases. The CDR3 extends over 16 amino acids.

The chain combines TRBV5-1 with TRBJ2-2; perhaps TRBD2 as D (6 bases). Per germline, CDR1 SGHRS and CDR2 YFSETQ. V lost 6 bases to trimming and J lost 6 bases, with 21 bases between them. The CDR3 is 16 amino acids. DNA of the CDR3: TGCGCCAGCATGGCGCAGCCCGCGAGGGAGGCCGGGGAGCTGTTTTTT. Residues: CASMAQPAREAGELFF.

This chain uses TRBV6-5 with TRBJ2-7; 9 bases align to TRBD1. V lost 6 bases and J lost 4; bases outside the gene matches: 10. CDR1 and CDR2 from the germline V gene are MNHEY and SVGAGI. The CDR3 sequence is 15 residues long. The CDR3 DNA follows: TGTGCCAGCAGGACCTCCCAGACAGGGGGTTACGAGCAGTACTTC. This gives the protein CASRTSQTGGYEQYF.

The chain recombines TRBV2 with TRBJ2-3, with TRBD2 matching over 9 bases. Germline V gives CDR1 SNHLY, CDR2 FYNNEI. The length of the CDR3 is 15 residues. V was pared by 9 bases and J by 0 bases, with 7 bases of the junction left unmatched. DNA for the CDR3: TGTGCCAGATTCGTGGGACTAGCAAGCACAGATACGCAGTATTTT. Translating gives CARFVGLASTDTQYF.

The chain links TRBV30 to TRBJ1-1; possibly TRBD1 for D (5 bases). Germline V lookup: CDR1 GTSNPN, CDR2 SVGIG (reference sequence). The V and J ends lost 1 base and 1 base respectively, with 10 bases between them. This CDR3 has 14 amino acids. DNA of the CDR3: TGTGCCTGGAGTGGCCAAGGGGAGAACACTGAAGCTTTCTTT. It yields the protein CAWSGQGENTEAFF.

The chain combines TRBV7-3 with TRBJ1-1; tentative D call: TRBD1 (5 bases). The V gene lost 2 bases and the J gene lost 1 base, with 8 bases spanning the gap. The CDR3 runs to 14 residues. Germline lookup yields CDR1 SGHTA and CDR2 FQGTGA. Here the CDR3 DNA reads TGTGCCAGCAGCTTACAGGGATGGAACACTGAAGCTTTCTTT. This gives the protein CASSLQGWNTEAFF.

V usage is TRBV2 and J usage is TRBJ1-1, with 8 bases identical to TRBD1. V lost 7 bases to trimming and J lost 1 base; unmatched junction nucleotides: 17. Per the germline V gene, CDR1 is SNHLY and CDR2 is FYNNEI. The CDR3 has 18 amino acids. CDR3 nucleotide sequence: TGTGCCAGCATTCCTGGGACAGGACATCCGTTGGAGAACACTGAAGCTTTCTTT. Protein product: CASIPGTGHPLENTEAFF.

V usage is TRBV5-6 and J usage is TRBJ1-2, with TRBD1 identical over 7 bases. Looked up from germline, CDR1 is SGHDT and CDR2 is YYEEEE. The CDR3 covers 15 residues. The J segment lost 8 bases and the V segment lost 3 bases, leaving 13 bases of the junction unmatched. This CDR3 reads CASSSRMTGQEGYTF. The DNA of the CDR3 is TGTGCCAGCAGCTCCCGGATGACAGGGCAGGAAGGCTACACCTTC.

This sequence joins TRBV10-3 and TRBJ1-1; TRBD1 aligns across 7 bases. The junction had 9 bases not matched to a gene; V was cut back by 6 bases and J by 5 bases. The CDR3 runs to 14 residues. Germline CDR1 ENHRY, CDR2 SYGVKD. The CDR3 protein is CAIRSQGVRTEAFF. For the CDR3, the DNA is TGTGCCATCAGGTCCCAGGGGGTCAGGACTGAAGCTTTCTTT.

The CDR3 nucleotides are TGTGCCAGCAGTGGAGGAGGCCAGGGGGGAGATACGCAGTATTTT. It yields the protein CASSGGGQGGDTQYF. V usage is TRBV2 and J usage is TRBJ2-3, with a possible D match to TRBD1 (7 bases). Germline V gene lookup returns CDR1 SNHLY and CDR2 FYNNEI. CDR3 size: 15 residues. Trimming took 4 bases from V and 5 from J, leaving 16 bases between them.

CDR3 sequence: CASSLGRGDGSNQPQHF. The CDR3 DNA reads as TGTGCCAGCAGCTTAGGCAGGGGGGACGGTAGCAATCAGCCCCAGCATTTT. The V call is TRBV7-8, the J call TRBJ1-5; 7 bases are shared with TRBD1. After removal of 1 base from V and 0 bases from J, the junction contained 6 bases not matched to a gene. This CDR3 spans 17 amino acids. CDR1 SGHVS and CDR2 FQNEAQ come from the germline V gene.

The V and J genes are TRBV20-1 and TRBJ2-3; TRBD1 agrees at 9 bases. The length of the CDR3 is 15 residues. CDR1 and CDR2 (germline): DFQATT, SNEGSKA (reference sequence). J was trimmed by 5 bases and V by 4 bases; bases with no gene match: 10. CDR3 DNA sequence: TGCAGTGCTAATGATGACAGGGGGTTGGGAGATACGCAGTATTTT. This codes for CSANDDRGLGDTQYF.

The genes are TRBV6-5 and TRBJ2-1; D perhaps matches TRBD2 (6 bases). Per germline, CDR1 MNHEY and CDR2 SVGAGI. CDR3 length: 13 residues. V lost 6 bases to trimming and J lost 8 bases, with 14 bases between them. The CDR3 region is CASRGGGGDEQFF. CDR3 nucleotides: TGTGCCAGCAGGGGGGGAGGAGGTGATGAGCAGTTCTTC.

The V and J genes are TRBV24-1 and TRBJ1-1, with 8 bases identical to TRBD1. V lost 4 bases to trimming and J lost 7 bases; unmatched junction nucleotides: 7. CDR1 KGHDR and CDR2 SFDVKD come from the germline V gene. The CDR3 sequence is 14 residues long. CDR3 coding DNA: TGTGCCACCAGTGACGGACAGGGAGCCAATGAAGCTTTCTTT. This sequence encodes CATSDGQGANEAFF.

V and J are TRBV27 and TRBJ2-5; the match to TRBD1 covers 7 bases. Germline trimming cut 5 bases from V and 2 bases from J; bases unmatched to any gene: 8. This CDR3 is 15 amino acids long. Germline-derived CDR1 and CDR2 are MNHEY and SMNVEV (reference sequence). The CDR3 bases are TGTGCCAGCAGTCCCGACAGGGTACGGCAAGAGACCCAGTACTTC. It codes for CASSPDRVRQETQYF.

CDR3 region: CASSPTTGKNYGYTF. The CDR3 DNA is TGTGCCAGCAGCCCAACAACAGGGAAAAACTATGGCTACACCTTC. The gene calls are TRBV6-5 and TRBJ1-2; a weak D match, TRBD1 (6 bases). Germline V gives CDR1 MNHEY, CDR2 SVGAGI. The CDR3 spans 15 residues. V was clipped by 6 bases and J by 2 bases, with 16 bases between them.

The chain employs TRBV28 and TRBJ1-2, with TRBD1 matching 8 bases. Germline CDR1 and CDR2: MDHEN and SYDVKM. This CDR3 spans 13 amino acids. The V gene end was trimmed by 6 bases and the J gene end by 6 bases; junction bases not matched to a gene: 6. The chain's CDR3 is CASSLTGENGYTF. The CDR3 DNA sequence: TGTGCCAGCAGCCTGACAGGGGAAAATGGCTACACCTTC.

This sequence joins TRBV6-5 and TRBJ2-3; D perhaps matches TRBD2 (5 bases). V dropped 7 bases and J dropped 2 bases, with 13 bases sitting between them. Germline assignment: CDR1 MNHEY and CDR2 SVGAGI. The CDR3 consists of 14 residues. The CDR3 DNA is TGTGCCAGCACCCCGAGGGCTACCACAGATACGCAGTATTTT. Protein: CASTPRATTDTQYF.